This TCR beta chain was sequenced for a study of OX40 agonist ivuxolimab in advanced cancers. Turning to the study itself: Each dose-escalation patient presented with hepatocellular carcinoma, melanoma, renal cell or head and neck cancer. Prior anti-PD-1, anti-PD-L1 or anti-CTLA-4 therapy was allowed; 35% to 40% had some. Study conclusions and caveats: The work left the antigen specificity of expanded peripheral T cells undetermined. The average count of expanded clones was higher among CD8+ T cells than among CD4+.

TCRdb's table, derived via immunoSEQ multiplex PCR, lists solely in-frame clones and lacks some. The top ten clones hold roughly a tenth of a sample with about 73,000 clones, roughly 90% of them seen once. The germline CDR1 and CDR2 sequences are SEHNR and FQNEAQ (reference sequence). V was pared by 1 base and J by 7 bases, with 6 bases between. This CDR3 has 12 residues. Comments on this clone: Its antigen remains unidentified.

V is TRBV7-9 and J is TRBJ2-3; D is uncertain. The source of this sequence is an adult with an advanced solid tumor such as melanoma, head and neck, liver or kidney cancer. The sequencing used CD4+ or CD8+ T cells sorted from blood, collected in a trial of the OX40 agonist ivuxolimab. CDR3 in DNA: TGTGCCAGCAGCTTAGGTCCAAATACGCAGTATTTT. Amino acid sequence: CASSLGPNTQYF.